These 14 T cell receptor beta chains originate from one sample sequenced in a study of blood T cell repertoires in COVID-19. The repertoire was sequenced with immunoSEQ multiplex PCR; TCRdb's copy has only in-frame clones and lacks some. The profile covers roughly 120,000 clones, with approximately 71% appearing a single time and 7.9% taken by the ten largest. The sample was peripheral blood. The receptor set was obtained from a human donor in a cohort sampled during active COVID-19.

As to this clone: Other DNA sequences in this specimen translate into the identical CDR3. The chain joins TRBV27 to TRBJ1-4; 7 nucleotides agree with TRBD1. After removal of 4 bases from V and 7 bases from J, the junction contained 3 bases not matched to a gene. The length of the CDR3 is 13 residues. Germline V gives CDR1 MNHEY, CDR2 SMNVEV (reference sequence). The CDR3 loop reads CASSSAGGEKLFF. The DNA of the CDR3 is TGTGCCAGCAGTTCGGCAGGGGGTGAAAAACTGTTTTTT.

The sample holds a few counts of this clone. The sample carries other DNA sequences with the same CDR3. As DNA, the CDR3 is TGTGCCAGCAGCTTAGATCCCGGGACTAGCTCTTACAATGAGCAGTTCTTC. This sequence encodes CASSLDPGTSSYNEQFF. The rearrangement links TRBV11-2 to TRBJ2-1; the match to TRBD2 covers 9 bases. Trimming cost V 0 bases and J 4 bases; bases outside gene matches: 7. CDR3 length equals 17 residues. Germline loops: CDR1 SGHAT, CDR2 FQNNGV.

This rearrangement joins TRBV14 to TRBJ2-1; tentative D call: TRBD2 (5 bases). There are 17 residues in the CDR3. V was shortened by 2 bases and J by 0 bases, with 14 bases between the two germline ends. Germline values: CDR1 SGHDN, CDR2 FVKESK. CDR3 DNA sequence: TGTGCCAGCAGCCAAATCGGGCGGGCCAGCTCCTACAATGAGCAGTTCTTC. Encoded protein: CASSQIGRASSYNEQFF. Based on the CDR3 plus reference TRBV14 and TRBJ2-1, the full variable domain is EAGVTQFPSHSVIEKGQTVTLRCDPISGHDNLYWYRRVMGKEIKFLLHFVKESKQDESGMPNNRFLAERTGGTYSTLKVQPAELEDSGVYFCASSQIGRASSYNEQFFGPGTRLTVL.

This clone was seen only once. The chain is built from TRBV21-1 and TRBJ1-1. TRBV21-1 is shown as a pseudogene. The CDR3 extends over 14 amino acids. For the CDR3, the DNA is TGTGCCAGCAGCAAGGGCGGGGGGAACACTGAAGCTTTCTTT. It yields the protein CASSKGGGNTEAFF.

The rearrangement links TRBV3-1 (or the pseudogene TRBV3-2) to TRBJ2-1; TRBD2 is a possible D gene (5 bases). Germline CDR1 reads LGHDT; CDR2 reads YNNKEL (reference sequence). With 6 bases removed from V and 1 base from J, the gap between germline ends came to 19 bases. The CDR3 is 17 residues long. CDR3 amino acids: CASRGKDGGHSYNEQFF. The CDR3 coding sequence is TGTGCCAGCAGGGGGAAAGATGGCGGGCATTCCTACAATGAGCAGTTCTTC.

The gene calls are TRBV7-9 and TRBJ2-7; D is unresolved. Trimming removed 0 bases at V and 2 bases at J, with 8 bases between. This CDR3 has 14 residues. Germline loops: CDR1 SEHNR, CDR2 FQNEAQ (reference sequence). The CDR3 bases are TGTGCCAGCAGCTTAGCCCTAGATCCCTACGAGCAGTACTTC. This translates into CASSLALDPYEQYF.

As DNA, the CDR3 is TGTGCCAGCAGCAGGGGGGGCCGGGAGTACGAGCAGTACTTC. Translation: CASSRGGREYEQYF. The chain carries TRBV13 and TRBJ2-7, with TRBD2 as a possible D gene (7 bases). Trimming removed 5 bases from V and 4 bases from J, with 15 bases in between. The CDR3 runs to 14 residues. The V gene's germline CDR1 is PRHDT and CDR2 FYEKMQ (reference sequence).

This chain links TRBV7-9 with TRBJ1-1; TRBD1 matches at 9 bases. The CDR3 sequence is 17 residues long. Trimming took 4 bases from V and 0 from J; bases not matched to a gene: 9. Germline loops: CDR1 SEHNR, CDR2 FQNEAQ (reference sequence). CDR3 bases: TGTGCCAGCAGCTCCATAGGTGGACAGGGGATGAACACTGAAGCTTTCTTT. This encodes CASSSIGGQGMNTEAFF.

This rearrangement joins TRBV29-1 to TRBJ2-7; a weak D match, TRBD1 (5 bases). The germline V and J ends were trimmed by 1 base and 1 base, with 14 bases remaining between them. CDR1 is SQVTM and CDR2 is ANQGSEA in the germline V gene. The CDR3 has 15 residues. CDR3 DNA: TGCAGCGTTGAAGCCCCCCTCACAGGATCCTACGAGCAGTACTTC. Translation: CSVEAPLTGSYEQYF.

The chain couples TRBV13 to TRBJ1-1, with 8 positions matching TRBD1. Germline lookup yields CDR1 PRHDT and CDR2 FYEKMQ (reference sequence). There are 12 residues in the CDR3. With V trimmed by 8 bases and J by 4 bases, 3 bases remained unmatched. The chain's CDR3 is CASDRGPTEAFF. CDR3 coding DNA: TGTGCCAGCGACAGGGGACCCACTGAAGCTTTCTTT.

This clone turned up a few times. CDR3 in amino acids: CASSLAVASGRQTLYEQYF. Here the CDR3 DNA reads TGTGCCAGCAGCTTAGCAGTAGCTAGCGGGAGACAAACTTTATACGAGCAGTACTTC. V is TRBV11-2 and J is TRBJ2-7; 10 bases are a match to TRBD2. Germline loops: CDR1 SGHAT, CDR2 FQNNGV. This CDR3 comprises 19 residues. The ends lost 1 base at V and 4 bases at J; junction bases unmatched: 16.

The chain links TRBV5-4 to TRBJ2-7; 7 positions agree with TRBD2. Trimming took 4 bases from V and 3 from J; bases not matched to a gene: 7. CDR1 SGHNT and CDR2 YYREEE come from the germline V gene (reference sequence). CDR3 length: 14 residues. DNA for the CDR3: TGTGCCAGCAGCCCCGGGACTAACCTCTACGAGCAGTACTTC. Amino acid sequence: CASSPGTNLYEQYF.

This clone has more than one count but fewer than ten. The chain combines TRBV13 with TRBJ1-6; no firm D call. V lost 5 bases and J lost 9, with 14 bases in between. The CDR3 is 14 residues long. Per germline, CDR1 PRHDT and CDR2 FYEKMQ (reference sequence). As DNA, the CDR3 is TGTGCCAGCAGCGGTGGACTCTCGAGTTCACCCCTCCACTTT. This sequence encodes CASSGGLSSSPLHF.

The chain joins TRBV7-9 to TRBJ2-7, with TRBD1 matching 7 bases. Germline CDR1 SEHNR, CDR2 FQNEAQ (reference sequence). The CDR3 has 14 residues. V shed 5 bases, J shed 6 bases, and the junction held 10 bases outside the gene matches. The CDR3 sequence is CASSRDRAVTEQYF. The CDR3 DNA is TGTGCCAGCAGCAGGGACAGAGCAGTTACCGAGCAGTACTTC.